What follows are 32 T cell receptor beta chains derived from one specimen sequenced in a study of blood T cell repertoires in COVID-19 (TCRdb year 2020). The method behind the library was the immunoSEQ multiplex PCR assay. TCRdb mirrors the immuneACCESS table, restricted to in-frame sequences. Some clones are absent from its copies; in checked studies, under half trace to an unresolved V gene, and the reason for the others is unknown. For this sample the table gives some 200,000 clones, of which around 83% were detected only once. The ten biggest clones cover roughly 1.4% of the sample. Material: peripheral blood. These receptors were taken from a woman aged 40 to 50 who had recovered from COVID-19.

This chain links TRBV5-6 with TRBJ1-6; no clear D gene. Germline V lookup: CDR1 SGHDT, CDR2 YYEEEE. This CDR3 region has 15 residues. Trimming left V 5 bases short and J 0 bases short, with 9 bases between. DNA for the CDR3: TGTGCCAGCAGACTGTTGAGCTCCTATAATTCACCCCTCCACTTT. It codes for CASRLLSSYNSPLHF.

The CDR3 DNA sequence: TGTGCCACCAGTGATGGTCGGTATACGCAGTATTTT. Translated, it gives CATSDGRYTQYF. The chain joins TRBV24-1 to TRBJ2-3, with D uncertain. The CDR3 is 12 amino acids. The V gene's germline CDR1 is KGHDR and CDR2 SFDVKD. V lost 3 bases and J 7 bases, leaving 7 bases between the germline ends.

In its sample, this clone was seen once. The chain joins TRBV5-1 to TRBJ1-5; D is unclear. The CDR3 contains 15 residues. V was pared by 0 bases and J by 3 bases, with 10 bases between. Germline V gene lookup returns CDR1 SGHRS and CDR2 YFSETQ. The chain's CDR3 is CASSLGAGINQPQHF. The CDR3 coding sequence is TGCGCCAGCAGCTTGGGTGCCGGGATCAATCAGCCCCAGCATTTT.

This chain uses TRBV5-1 with TRBJ2-1; unclear D gene. Germline CDR1 reads SGHRS; CDR2 reads YFSETQ. With 2 bases removed from V and 0 bases from J, the gap between germline ends came to 9 bases. CDR3 length: 15 amino acids. This chain's CDR3 is CASSFIWSSYNEQFF. In DNA form, the CDR3 reads TGCGCCAGCAGCTTTATTTGGAGCTCCTACAATGAGCAGTTCTTC.

The V gene is TRBV7-9, the J gene TRBJ2-1, with 7 bases that match TRBD2. The CDR3 length is 15 residues. With V trimmed by 3 bases and J by 5 bases, 7 bases remained unmatched. Per the germline V gene, CDR1 is SEHNR and CDR2 is FQNEAQ (reference sequence). The CDR3 nucleotides read TGTGCCAGCAGCTTTCCCGGGGGAGGGAACAATGAGCAGTTCTTC. Translation gives CASSFPGGGNNEQFF.

The sample holds one count of this clone. The chain has TRBV18 and TRBJ1-5, with TRBD1 matching 7 bases. CDR3 length: 14 residues. Germline V gene data show CDR1 as KGHSH and CDR2 as LQKENI. Germline trimming cut 6 bases from V and 6 bases from J; bases unmatched to any gene: 8. The CDR3 sequence: CASSPNTGVQPQHF. The CDR3, as DNA: TGTGCCAGCTCTCCTAACACAGGGGTTCAGCCCCAGCATTTT.

The rearrangement links TRBV13 to TRBJ2-5; TRBD2 matches 8 bases. The CDR3 sequence is 18 residues long. The J segment lost 2 bases and the V segment lost 1 base, leaving 12 bases of the junction unmatched. CDR1 is PRHDT and CDR2 is FYEKMQ in the germline V gene (reference sequence). The CDR3 loop is CASSLESRLAGKQETQYF. Written as DNA, the CDR3 is TGTGCCAGCAGCTTAGAATCCCGCCTAGCGGGTAAACAAGAGACCCAGTACTTC.

This clone was counted a single time. V and J are TRBV5-8 and TRBJ2-2; D gene uncertain. V was trimmed by 2 bases and J by 1 base, leaving 9 bases between them. The CDR3 spans 15 residues. Looked up from germline, CDR1 is SGHTS and CDR2 is YDEGEE. The CDR3 here is CASSLLERNTGELFF. CDR3 DNA: TGTGCCAGCAGCTTATTAGAGCGGAACACCGGGGAGCTGTTTTTT.

V and J are TRBV27 and TRBJ2-5, with a weak D call TRBD1 (6 bases). The CDR3 runs to 15 residues. Trimming removed 2 bases at V and 3 bases at J, with 13 bases between. The germline CDR1 and CDR2 sequences are MNHEY and SMNVEV (reference sequence). The CDR3: CASSLTYRVEETQYF. DNA for the CDR3: TGTGCCAGCAGTTTAACATACAGGGTGGAAGAGACCCAGTACTTC.

DNA for the CDR3: TGTGCCAGCAGCGAAAGACAGGGGGCGAGCACTGAAGCTTTCTTT. Residues: CASSERQGASTEAFF. V and J are TRBV5-8 and TRBJ1-1; 10 bases fit TRBD1. V lost 4 bases to trimming and J lost 4 bases; unmatched junction nucleotides: 7. This CDR3 spans 15 amino acids. Germline V CDR1 and CDR2: SGHTS, YDEGEE.

The chain joins TRBV18 to TRBJ1-1; D gene unclear. Germline CDR1 KGHSH, CDR2 LQKENI. V was clipped by 6 bases and J by 1 base, with 12 bases between them. The CDR3 contains 14 residues. Here the CDR3 DNA reads TGTGCCAGCTCGCCTTCCACAAGGAACACTGAAGCTTTCTTT. Protein product: CASSPSTRNTEAFF.

This sequence joins TRBV28 and TRBJ2-7; 7 bases are a match to TRBD2. The V gene end was trimmed by 3 bases and the J gene end by 6 bases; junction bases not matched to a gene: 8. CDR3 length equals 14 residues. Germline V gives CDR1 MDHEN, CDR2 SYDVKM. CDR3 bases: TGTGCCAGCAGTTTGGGGGGGACGACCGGCGAGCAGTACTTC. Translation: CASSLGGTTGEQYF.

This chain joins TRBV5-1 and TRBJ2-5; the D gene is possibly TRBD2 (6 bases). Germline assignment: CDR1 SGHRS and CDR2 YFSETQ. The CDR3 spans 15 residues. V lost 4 bases, J lost 5 bases, and 18 bases lay in between. This CDR3 reads CASSDPTRGGETQYF. CDR3 DNA: TGCGCCAGCAGCGACCCGACTAGAGGTGGGGAGACCCAGTACTTC.

The chain joins TRBV7-2 to TRBJ2-1; perhaps TRBD2 as D (5 bases). The V gene's germline CDR1 is SGHTA and CDR2 FQGNSA. With 2 bases removed from V and 6 bases from J, the gap between germline ends came to 8 bases. This CDR3 spans 13 amino acids. CDR3: CASSLNEGNEQFF. In nucleotides, the CDR3 is TGTGCCAGCAGCTTAAACGAGGGCAATGAGCAGTTCTTC.

The rearrangement links TRBV7-8 to TRBJ2-2; 7 nucleotides align to TRBD1. The germline V gene encodes CDR1 SGHVS and CDR2 FQNEAQ. After removal of 6 bases from V and 5 bases from J, the junction contained 12 bases not matched to a gene. The CDR3 loop spans 16 amino acids. The CDR3 DNA reads TGTGCCAGCAGAAGGATGAGACAGGGAGAAACCGGGGAGCTGTTTTTT. Its translation is CASRRMRQGETGELFF.

CDR3 sequence: CASSPPGQGGSSPLHF. The CDR3 region has the DNA TGTGCCAGCTCACCACCGGGACAGGGCGGGAGTTCACCCCTCCACTTT. The V gene is TRBV18, the J gene TRBJ1-6; 9 bases map to TRBD1. V gave up 0 bases and J gave up 9 bases; unmatched junction bases: 6. This CDR3 comprises 16 residues. CDR1 and CDR2 from the germline V gene are KGHSH and LQKENI.

This sequence joins TRBV2 and TRBJ2-3, with TRBD2 identical over 12 bases. Per germline, CDR1 SNHLY and CDR2 FYNNEI. Trimming took 3 bases from V and 3 from J; bases not matched to a gene: 4. The CDR3 has 16 amino acids. CDR3 sequence: CASSEGLAGGTDTQYF. The CDR3 DNA follows: TGTGCCAGCAGTGAGGGGCTAGCGGGGGGGACAGATACGCAGTATTTT.

The gene calls are TRBV7-8 and TRBJ1-4; no clear D gene. V was shortened by 5 bases and J by 5 bases, with 9 bases between the two germline ends. This CDR3 contains 13 residues. Germline lookup yields CDR1 SGHVS and CDR2 FQNEAQ. CDR3 in amino acids: CASSVSLNEKLFF. In DNA form, the CDR3 reads TGTGCCAGCAGCGTCAGTTTAAATGAAAAACTGTTTTTT.

This clone has at least ten counts. V usage is TRBV25-1 and J usage is TRBJ2-2, with 8 bases matching TRBD1. The length of the CDR3 is 15 residues. J lost 4 bases, V lost 5 bases, and 6 bases had no gene match. Germline-derived CDR1 and CDR2 are MGHDK and SYGVNS. The CDR3 reads CASSKQTGATGELFF. DNA for the CDR3: TGTGCCAGCAGTAAACAGACAGGGGCCACCGGGGAGCTGTTTTTT.

This clone has more than one count but fewer than ten. The gene calls are TRBV11-3 and TRBJ2-5, with 11 nucleotides matching TRBD2. Trimming cost V 1 base and J 3 bases; bases outside gene matches: 4. The CDR3 is 16 residues long. Germline V lookup: CDR1 SGHNT, CDR2 YENEEA. The CDR3 DNA is TGTGCCAGCAGCTTAGGGGCGACTAGCGGGGAAGAGACCCAGTACTTC. Its translation is CASSLGATSGEETQYF.

To note about this clone: One end of the junction fails to match germline, which may point to a read error. This chain joins TRBV9 and TRBJ2-3, with 9 bases that match TRBD2. CDR3 size: 14 residues. CDR1 and CDR2 from the germline V gene are SGDLS and YYNGEE. The CDR3 bases are TGTGCCAGCACCGCCGGGACTAGCAAAGATACGCAGTATTTT. Translation gives CASTAGTSKDTQYF.

The sample holds a few counts of this clone. The chain has TRBV3-1 (or the pseudogene TRBV3-2) and TRBJ2-5, with D perhaps matching TRBD2 (5 bases). V lost 0 bases to trimming and J lost 1 base, with 15 bases between them. The CDR3 has 17 residues. CDR1 LGHDT and CDR2 YNNKEL come from the germline V gene (reference sequence). The CDR3 coding sequence is TGTGCCAGCAGCCAAGACCTAATAAAGGACTTCCAAGAGACCCAGTACTTC. This codes for CASSQDLIKDFQETQYF.

The chain joins TRBV7-9 to TRBJ2-5; no definite D call. The V end was cut by 2 bases, the J end by 3 bases, with 10 bases between. The CDR3 is 14 residues long. Germline V CDR1 and CDR2: SEHNR, FQNEAQ (reference sequence). CDR3: CASSLTLAEETQYF. As DNA, the CDR3 is TGTGCCAGCAGCTTAACTCTGGCGGAAGAGACCCAGTACTTC.

This sequence joins TRBV18 and TRBJ2-7; perhaps TRBD1 as D (6 bases). The germline V gene has CDR1 KGHSH and CDR2 LQKENI. The CDR3 runs 14 residues. Trimming removed 2 bases from V and 2 bases from J, with 10 bases in between. The CDR3 DNA reads TGTGCCAGCTCACCAGGGACACTCACCTACGAGCAGTACTTC. This encodes CASSPGTLTYEQYF.

This chain uses TRBV4-3 with TRBJ2-1; 9 bases agree with TRBD2. Germline CDR1 reads LGHNA; CDR2 reads YSLEER. The CDR3 loop spans 18 amino acids. After removal of 0 bases from V and 2 bases from J, the junction contained 8 bases not matched to a gene. The CDR3 sequence: CASSQDLWAGGPYNEQFF. The CDR3 region has the DNA TGCGCCAGCAGCCAAGATTTATGGGCGGGGGGGCCCTACAATGAGCAGTTCTTC.

The chain combines TRBV7-9 with TRBJ2-5; 7 bases fit TRBD2. The CDR3 is 13 residues long. V gave up 8 bases and J gave up 7 bases; unmatched junction bases: 10. CDR1 and CDR2 from the germline V gene are SEHNR and FQNEAQ (reference sequence). The CDR3, as DNA: TGTGCCAGCGATGATCAGCGGGAAGGGACCCAGTACTTC. Encoded protein: CASDDQREGTQYF.

The V gene is TRBV5-4, the J gene TRBJ2-7; 8 nucleotides line up with TRBD1. The V and J ends lost 2 bases and 0 bases, in that order; junction bases with no gene match: 4. Germline lookup yields CDR1 SGHNT and CDR2 YYREEE (reference sequence). This CDR3 region has 15 residues. The CDR3 nucleotides are TGTGCCAGCAGCTTTACACAGGGGGTCTCCTACGAGCAGTACTTC. Protein: CASSFTQGVSYEQYF.

This chain links TRBV12-5 with TRBJ2-3; maybe TRBD2 (6 bases). Germline V gene sequence: CDR1 LGHNT, CDR2 FRNRAP. This CDR3 contains 14 residues. The V gene lost 4 bases and the J gene lost 6 bases, with 14 bases spanning the gap. The DNA of the CDR3 is TGTGCTAGTGGTTCCATCACGGAGGGGGATACGCAGTATTTT. Residues: CASGSITEGDTQYF.

This chain connects TRBV18 to TRBJ2-7; 8 bases align to TRBD1. Trimming removed 4 bases from V and 6 bases from J; junction bases left unmatched: 5. CDR1 and CDR2 from the germline V gene are KGHSH and LQKENI. This CDR3 spans 13 amino acids. The CDR3 loop reads CASSQQGDSEQYF. As DNA, the CDR3 is TGTGCCAGCTCACAACAGGGGGACTCCGAGCAGTACTTC. Full variable domain (remainder filled in from reference TRBV18 and TRBJ2-7): NAGVMQNPRHLVRRRGQEARLRCSPMKGHSHVYWYRQLPEEGLKFMVYLQKENIIDESGMPKERFSAEFPKEGPSILRIQQVVRGDSAAYFCASSQQGDSEQYFGPGTRLTVT.

This clone was seen once. Other DNA sequences in the same sample also yield this CDR3. The gene calls are TRBV12-3 or TRBV12-4 and TRBJ1-1; unclear D gene. The CDR3 contains 13 residues. Trimming shortened V by 3 bases and J by 1 base, and 6 bases separated the two germline ends. CDR3 bases: TGTGCCAGCAGTTTCGCCGGGAACACTGAAGCTTTCTTT. Protein: CASSFAGNTEAFF.

The chain combines TRBV9 with TRBJ2-6; D unresolved. Germline CDR1 reads SGDLS; CDR2 reads YYNGEE. The ends were cut back, 4 bases at V and 3 bases at J, with 8 bases in the middle. The length of the CDR3 is 14 residues. The CDR3 reads CASSPRNGANVLTF. Written as DNA, the CDR3 is TGTGCCAGCAGCCCGCGGAATGGGGCCAACGTCCTGACTTTC. The full variable domain, in which reference TRBV9 and TRBJ2-6 provide the parts outside the CDR3, is DSGVTQTPKHLITATGQRVTLRCSPRSGDLSVYWYQQSLDQGLQFLIQYYNGEERAKGNILERFSAQQFPDLHSELNLSSLELGDSALYFCASSPRNGANVLTFGAGSRLTVL.

This clone showed up just once. This chain links TRBV3-1 (or the pseudogene TRBV3-2) with TRBJ2-4, with 9 bases identical to TRBD1. V was clipped by 3 bases and J by 5 bases; unmatched bases: 2. The length of the CDR3 is 14 residues. Germline CDR1 and CDR2: LGHDT and YNNKEL (reference sequence). In nucleotides, the CDR3 is TGTGCCAGCAGCCACTGGACAGGGGAAAACATTCAGTACTTC. This sequence encodes CASSHWTGENIQYF.